What follows are 15 T cell receptor beta chains derived from one specimen sequenced in a study of blood T cell repertoires in COVID-19. Using immunoSEQ multiplex PCR, the repertoire was profiled, and TCRdb retains in-frame clones only, with some absent. The repertoire has around 19,000 clones, approximately 90% of them found once; the top ten carry roughly 8.3%. Sequencing was done on a sample of peripheral blood. These receptors were collected from a human donor in a cohort sampled during active COVID-19. The donor label of this sample is uncertain.

Concerning this clone: An end of the junction differs from the germline gene, which may be a read error. The V gene is TRBV7-7, the J gene TRBJ2-2, with D perhaps matching TRBD2 (5 bases). The CDR3 is 12 residues long. Per germline, CDR1 SSHAT and CDR2 FNYEAQ (reference sequence). The chain's CDR3 is CASSLGSGELFF. CDR3 DNA: TGTGCTAGCAGCTTAGGGAGCGGGGAGCTGTTTTTT.

V is TRBV3-1 (or the pseudogene TRBV3-2) and J is TRBJ2-1; maybe TRBD2 (5 bases). V dropped 2 bases and J dropped 7 bases, with 18 bases sitting between them. From germline, CDR1 is LGHDT and CDR2 YNNKEL (reference sequence). This CDR3 spans 16 amino acids. CDR3 in DNA: TGTGCCAGCAGCCAATTCGGGGTGGCCGACGGGAATGAGCAGTTCTTC. Its translation is CASSQFGVADGNEQFF.

V gene TRBV4-2 combines with J gene TRBJ2-3; TRBD2 matches at 9 bases. The ends lost 5 bases at V and 2 bases at J; junction bases unmatched: 14. Germline V CDR1 and CDR2: LGHNA, YNFKEQ. CDR3 size: 18 residues. DNA of the CDR3: TGTGCCAGCAGCAAGGGGGGGAGGAGACTAGCGGACACAGATACGCAGTATTTT. Encoded protein: CASSKGGRRLADTDTQYF.

The chain employs TRBV4-2 and TRBJ2-7; unclear D gene. Trimming took off 4 bases at V and 0 bases at J, with 7 bases between the two ends. From germline, CDR1 is LGHNA and CDR2 YNFKEQ. The CDR3 has 13 amino acids. DNA of the CDR3: TGTGCCAGCAGCCGCGACTTCTCCTACGAGCAGTACTTC. Amino acids: CASSRDFSYEQYF.

The gene calls are TRBV7-9 and TRBJ2-1, with TRBD2 identical over 13 bases. Germline-derived CDR1 and CDR2 are SEHNR and FQNEAQ (reference sequence). The J segment lost 0 bases and the V segment lost 0 bases, leaving 5 bases of the junction unmatched. The CDR3 spans 19 residues. The CDR3 protein is CASSLALTSGRSSYNEQFF. In DNA form, the CDR3 reads TGTGCCAGCAGCTTAGCCCTGACTAGCGGGAGGAGCTCCTACAATGAGCAGTTCTTC.

The rearrangement joins TRBV27 to TRBJ2-7; 8 nucleotides agree with TRBD1. CDR1 MNHEY and CDR2 SMNVEV come from the germline V gene (reference sequence). V shed 6 bases and J 3 bases; nucleotides not matched to a gene: 10. CDR3 length equals 15 residues. The CDR3 region is CASRGTGKGIYEQYF. In DNA form, the CDR3 reads TGTGCCAGCAGGGGGACAGGCAAGGGAATCTACGAGCAGTACTTC.

The V and J genes are TRBV28 and TRBJ2-2; 9 bases fit TRBD1. Germline loops: CDR1 MDHEN, CDR2 SYDVKM. With V trimmed by 6 bases and J by 6 bases, 8 bases remained unmatched. The CDR3 loop spans 15 amino acids. DNA of the CDR3: TGTGCCAGCAGCCAGAACAGGGGGCGGTCCGGGGAGCTGTTTTTT. This encodes CASSQNRGRSGELFF.

The gene calls are TRBV15 and TRBJ1-5, with no clear D. V lost 5 bases and J lost 2, with 13 bases in between. There are 15 residues in the CDR3. Germline values: CDR1 LNHNV, CDR2 YYDKDF (reference sequence). DNA for the CDR3: TGTGCCACCAGCTCGCGGCGAACGGGCAATCAGCCCCAGCATTTT. It codes for CATSSRRTGNQPQHF. Full variable domain (outside the CDR3, taken from reference TRBV15 and TRBJ1-5): DAMVIQNPRYQVTQFGKPVTLSCSQTLNHNVMYWYQQKSSQAPKLLFHYYDKDFNNEADTPDNFQSRRPNTSFCFLDIRSPGLGDTAMYLCATSSRRTGNQPQHFGDGTRLSIL.

The chain links TRBV5-1 to TRBJ2-1; D is perhaps TRBD1 (5 bases). The CDR3 covers 15 residues. Germline CDR1 SGHRS, CDR2 YFSETQ. Trimming removed 0 bases from V and 3 bases from J, with 10 bases in between. CDR3 residues: CASSLEQALYNEQFF. CDR3 DNA sequence: TGCGCCAGCAGCTTGGAACAGGCCCTCTACAATGAGCAGTTCTTC.

The chain employs TRBV19 and TRBJ1-1, with D perhaps matching TRBD1 (6 bases). Looked up from germline, CDR1 is LNHDA and CDR2 is SQIVND (reference sequence). Deletions cut 10 bases from V and 8 bases from J, with 17 bases between. The CDR3 is made up of 12 amino acids. The CDR3 DNA reads as TGTGCCACTACCGTAAGGACAGCCGAAGCTTTCTTT. As protein: CATTVRTAEAFF. Drawing the rest from reference TRBV19 and TRBJ1-1, the complete variable domain is DGGITQSPKYLFRKEGQNVTLSCEQNLNHDAMYWYRQDPGQGLRLIYYSQIVNDFQKGDIAEGYSVSREKKESFPLTVTSAQKNPTAFYLCATTVRTAEAFFGQGTRLTVV.

The J gene is TRBJ2-7, the V gene TRBV5-1, with 10 bases lining up with TRBD2. The CDR3 is 14 amino acids. Trimming cost V 4 bases and J 6 bases; bases outside gene matches: 7. Germline-derived CDR1 and CDR2 are SGHRS and YFSETQ. The CDR3: CASSPPLAGSEQYF. The CDR3 DNA reads TGCGCCAGCAGCCCGCCACTAGCGGGGTCCGAGCAGTACTTC.

J is TRBJ2-1 and V is TRBV11-3, with D uncertain. CDR1 and CDR2 from the germline V gene are SGHNT and YENEEA. The V and J ends lost 3 bases and 5 bases respectively, with 14 bases between them. CDR3 length: 15 residues. This chain's CDR3 is CASSLGDSINNEQFF. CDR3 nucleotides: TGTGCCAGCAGCTTGGGCGATTCGATTAACAATGAGCAGTTCTTC.

This chain links TRBV3-1 (or the pseudogene TRBV3-2) with TRBJ2-7, with a tentative D call TRBD1 (5 bases). The CDR3 sequence is 12 residues long. Germline V gene lookup returns CDR1 LGHDT and CDR2 YNNKEL (reference sequence). The V and J ends lost 1 base and 9 bases respectively, with 10 bases between them. In nucleotides, the CDR3 is TGTGCCAGCAGCCAAGGGGGCGAAAGGCAGTACTTC. This codes for CASSQGGERQYF.

This chain uses TRBV6-5 with TRBJ2-2, with TRBD1 identical over 10 bases. Germline V gene lookup returns CDR1 MNHEY and CDR2 SVGAGI. V was pared by 5 bases and J by 7 bases, with 4 bases of the junction left unmatched. The length of the CDR3 is 14 residues. CDR3 bases: TGTGCCAGCAGTCGGGACAGGGGTGGCGGGGAGCTGTTTTTT. It specifies CASSRDRGGGELFF.

The chain recombines TRBV2 with TRBJ2-3; 7 bases are a match to TRBD1. With V trimmed by 4 bases and J by 2 bases, 9 bases remained unmatched. This CDR3 has 16 residues. Germline lookup yields CDR1 SNHLY and CDR2 FYNNEI. This CDR3 is CASSGPQGSYTDTQYF. In DNA, the CDR3 is TGTGCCAGCAGTGGTCCACAGGGGTCCTACACAGATACGCAGTATTTT.